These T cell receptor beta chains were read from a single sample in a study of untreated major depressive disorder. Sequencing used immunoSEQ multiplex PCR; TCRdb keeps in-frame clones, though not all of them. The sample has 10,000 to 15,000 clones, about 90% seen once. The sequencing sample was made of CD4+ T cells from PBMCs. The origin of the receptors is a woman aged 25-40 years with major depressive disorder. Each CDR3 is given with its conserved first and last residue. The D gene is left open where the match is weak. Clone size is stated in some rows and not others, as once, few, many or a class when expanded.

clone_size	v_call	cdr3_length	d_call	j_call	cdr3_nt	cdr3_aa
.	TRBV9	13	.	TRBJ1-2	TGTGCCAGCAGCGTATCTGATAACTATGGCTACACCTTC	CASSVSDNYGYTF
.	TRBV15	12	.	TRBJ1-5	TGTGCCACCAGCAGAGATAGTGTCACCCAGCATTTT	CATSRDSVTQHF
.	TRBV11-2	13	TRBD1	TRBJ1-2	TGTGCCAGCAGCCCATGGGACAGCTATGGCTACACCTTC	CASSPWDSYGYTF
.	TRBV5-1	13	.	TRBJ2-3	TGCGCCAGCAGCAGGACTAGCACAGATACGCAGTATTTT	CASSRTSTDTQYF
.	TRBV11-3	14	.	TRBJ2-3	TGTGCCAGCAGCTTGGCGAGAAGCACAGATACGCAGTATTTT	CASSLARSTDTQYF
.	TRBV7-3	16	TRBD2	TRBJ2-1	TGTGCCAGCAGCTTAAATCGAGCGGGGCGACTAAATGAGCAGTTCTTC	CASSLNRAGRLNEQFF
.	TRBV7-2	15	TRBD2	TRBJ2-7	TGTGCCAGCACCCCAGGGACTAGCGGGACCTACGAGCAGTACTTC	CASTPGTSGTYEQYF
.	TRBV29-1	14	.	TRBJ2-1	TGCAGCGTTGATAAAGCGCTCCGCGTTAATGAGCAGTTCTTC	CSVDKALRVNEQFF
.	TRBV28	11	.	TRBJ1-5	TGTGCCAGCAGTAAGATGGGGGGTCAGCATTTT	CASSKMGGQHF
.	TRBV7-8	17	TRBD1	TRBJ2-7	TGTGCCAGCAGCTTAGCTGGACAGGGGGTAATAGGAAACGAGCAGTACTTC	CASSLAGQGVIGNEQYF
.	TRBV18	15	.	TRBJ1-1	TGTGCCAGCTCCCTAGCCTCTTCGGGGGCAACTGAAGCTTTCTTT	CASSLASSGATEAFF
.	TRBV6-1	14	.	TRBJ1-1	TGTGCCAGCGAAAGGGTCAATTTGAACACTGAAGCTTTCTTT	CASERVNLNTEAFF
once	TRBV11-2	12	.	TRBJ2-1	TGTGCCAGCAGCTTAGATCTGACCACACAGTTCTTC	CASSLDLTTQFF
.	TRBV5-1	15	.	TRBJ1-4	TGCGCCAGCAGAGGGACCGTCTCAACTAATGAAAAACTGTTTTTT	CASRGTVSTNEKLFF
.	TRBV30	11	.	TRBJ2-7	TGTGCCTGGAGTCCCGCCTTTGAGCAGTACTTC	CAWSPAFEQYF
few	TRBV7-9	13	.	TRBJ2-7	TGTGCCAGCAGCCCATCCCTAGGGTACGAGCAGTACTTC	CASSPSLGYEQYF
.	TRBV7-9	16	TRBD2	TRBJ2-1	TGTGCCAGCAGCTTAACTCTAGCGGGTTCCTACAATGAGCAGTTCTTC	CASSLTLAGSYNEQFF
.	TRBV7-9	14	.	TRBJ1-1	TGTGCCCTCAGGTCGGAGGGGCTTGGAACTGAAGCTTTCTTT	CALRSEGLGTEAFF
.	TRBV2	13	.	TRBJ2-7	TGTGCCAGCCGGCGGAACCAAGACTACGAGCAGTACTTC	CASRRNQDYEQYF
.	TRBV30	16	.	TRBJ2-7	TGTGCCTGGCCCCGGAATTCCCCCCCCTCGAACTACGAGCAGTACTTC	CAWPRNSPPSNYEQYF
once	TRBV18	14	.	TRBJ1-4	TGTGCCAGCGCAGCCGGGCACAACCATGAAAAACTGTTTTTT	CASAAGHNHEKLFF
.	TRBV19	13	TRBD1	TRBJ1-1	TGTGCCAGTCCTAACAGGGGGGGCACTGAAGCTTTCTTT	CASPNRGGTEAFF
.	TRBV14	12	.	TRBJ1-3	TGTGCCAGCAGCCTCCCTGGAAACACCATATATTTT	CASSLPGNTIYF
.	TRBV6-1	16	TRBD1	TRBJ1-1	TGTGCCAGCAGTGAAGCGCATTTCAGGGGGGGCGCTGAAGCTTTCTTT	CASSEAHFRGGAEAFF
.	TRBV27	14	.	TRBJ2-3	TGTGCCATCGGGCGGGGCGATATCACAGATACGCAGTATTTT	CAIGRGDITDTQYF
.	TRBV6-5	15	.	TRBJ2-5	TGTGCCAGCAGTAACCCCGGCGGCCAACGAGAGACCCAGTACTTC	CASSNPGGQRETQYF
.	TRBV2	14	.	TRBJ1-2	TGTGCCAGCAGTGAAGCGTTGGAGAGTTATGGCTACACCTTC	CASSEALESYGYTF
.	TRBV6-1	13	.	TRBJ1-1	TGTGCCAGCAGTTCGCGGGCGCGGTCTGAAGCTTTCTTT	CASSSRARSEAFF
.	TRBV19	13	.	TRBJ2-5	TGTGCCAGTAGTAATCAGGGGGGGACGTCCCAGTACTTC	CASSNQGGTSQYF
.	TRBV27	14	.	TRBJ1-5	TGTGCCAGCAGTTTCATTGGAGGGAATCAGCCCCAGCATTTT	CASSFIGGNQPQHF
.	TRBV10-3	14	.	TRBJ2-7	TGTGCCTCCCTCAATAGGGCTACTAGTGGTGAGCAGTACTTC	CASLNRATSGEQYF
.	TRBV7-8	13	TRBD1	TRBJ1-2	TGTGCCAGCAGCCGAATGACAGGGAATGGCTACACCTTC	CASSRMTGNGYTF
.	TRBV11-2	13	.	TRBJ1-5	TGTGCCAGCAGCTTATCATACAATCAGCCCCAGCATTTT	CASSLSYNQPQHF
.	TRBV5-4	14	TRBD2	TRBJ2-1	TGTGCCAGCAGCCCAACTCTAGCGGGAAATGAGCAGTTCTTC	CASSPTLAGNEQFF
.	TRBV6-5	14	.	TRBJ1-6	TGTGCCAGCAGTTACCAGTCTGGGGATTCACCCCTCCACTTT	CASSYQSGDSPLHF
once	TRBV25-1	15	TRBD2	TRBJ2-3	TGTGCCAGCAGTGTAGGAGCGGGATCCACAGATACGCAGTATTTT	CASSVGAGSTDTQYF
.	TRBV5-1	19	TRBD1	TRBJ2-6	TGCGCCAGCAGCGGAACCCCGGGACAGGGGGCTCTTGGGGCCAACGTCCTGACTTTC	CASSGTPGQGALGANVLTF
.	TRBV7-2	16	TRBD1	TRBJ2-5	TGTGCCAGCAGCTTACAAGGACAGGGGACCCAAGAGACCCAGTACTTC	CASSLQGQGTQETQYF
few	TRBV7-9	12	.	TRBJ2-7	TGTGCCAGCGGGAGGCGCTCCTACGAGCAGTACTTC	CASGRRSYEQYF